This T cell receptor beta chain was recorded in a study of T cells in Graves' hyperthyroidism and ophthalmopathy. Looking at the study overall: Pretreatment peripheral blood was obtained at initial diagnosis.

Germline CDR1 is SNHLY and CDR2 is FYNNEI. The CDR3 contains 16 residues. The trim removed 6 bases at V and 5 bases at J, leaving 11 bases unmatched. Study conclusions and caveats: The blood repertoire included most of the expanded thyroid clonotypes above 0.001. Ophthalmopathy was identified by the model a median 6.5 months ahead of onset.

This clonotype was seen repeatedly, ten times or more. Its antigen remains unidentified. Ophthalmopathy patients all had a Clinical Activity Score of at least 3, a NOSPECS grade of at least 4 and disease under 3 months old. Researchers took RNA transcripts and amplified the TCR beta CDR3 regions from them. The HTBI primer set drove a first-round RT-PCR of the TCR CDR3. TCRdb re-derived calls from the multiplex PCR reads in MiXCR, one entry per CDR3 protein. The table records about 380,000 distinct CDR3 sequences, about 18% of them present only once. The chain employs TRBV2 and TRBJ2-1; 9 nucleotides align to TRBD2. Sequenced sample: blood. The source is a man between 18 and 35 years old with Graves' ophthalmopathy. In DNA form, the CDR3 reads TGTGCCAGCAGCGCCGAGGGACTAGCTGCGAACAATGAGCAGTTCTTC. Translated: CASSAEGLAANNEQFF.